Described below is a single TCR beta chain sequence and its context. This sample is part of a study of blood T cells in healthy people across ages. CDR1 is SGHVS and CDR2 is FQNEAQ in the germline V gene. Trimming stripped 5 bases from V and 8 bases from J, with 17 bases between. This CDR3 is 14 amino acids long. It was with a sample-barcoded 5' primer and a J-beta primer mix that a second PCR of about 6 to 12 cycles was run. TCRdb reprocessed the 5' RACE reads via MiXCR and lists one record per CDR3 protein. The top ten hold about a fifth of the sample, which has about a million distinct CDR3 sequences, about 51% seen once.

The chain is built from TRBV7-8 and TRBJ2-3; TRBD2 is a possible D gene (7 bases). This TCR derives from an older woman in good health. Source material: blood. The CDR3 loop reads CASSPGRGAGTQYF. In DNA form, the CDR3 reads TGTGCCAGCAGCCCGGGACGGGGGGCAGGTACGCAGTATTTT.